This T cell receptor beta chain was identified in a study of T cells after yellow fever vaccination. Germline CDR1 and CDR2: LGHNA and YSLEER. The V end was cut by 4 bases, the J end by 9 bases, with 10 bases between. CDR3 length equals 12 residues. TCRdb ran MiXCR on the 5' RACE reads and lists one entry per CDR3 protein. The sample shows some 300,000 distinct CDR3 sequences, roughly 8.3% of them seen only once. This clonotype occurred a few times. The chain joins TRBV4-3 to TRBJ2-1; no reliable D call. The sequenced sample was PBMCs, obtained around 45 days after the first yellow fever vaccination. This clonotype was sampled from a man between 18 and 29 years old who received the YFV17D yellow fever vaccine. CDR3 DNA sequence: TGCGCCAGCAGCCTCGGTTGGGGTGAGCAGTTCTTC. The encoded protein is CASSLGWGEQFF.